The next 11 T cell receptor beta chains were all read from a single sample in a study of beta chain features in type 1 diabetes. Study-wide results and caveats: When Type 1 diabetes patients were examined, their TCRB CDR3s proved moderately but significantly shorter in all four CD4+ subsets.

The authors reverse transcribed all of the isolated RNA, so sequencing captured expressed TCRB transcripts. Produced via immunoSEQ multiplex PCR; TCRdb's table is partial and in-frame only. The repertoire holds about 650,000 clones, with around 12% as singletons. The antigens for these receptors are not known. The specimen sequenced was naive CD4+ T cells from blood. These TCRs come from a man aged 30 to 45 with type 1 diabetes.

This clone appeared a few times. The rearrangement links TRBV29-1 to TRBJ2-5, with D tentatively TRBD2 (5 bases). V was cut by 4 bases and J by 0 bases, with 9 bases left in between. Per the germline V gene, CDR1 is SQVTM and CDR2 is ANQGSEA. This CDR3 contains 13 residues. The CDR3: CSVARGNQETQYF. In DNA, the CDR3 is TGCAGCGTTGCTAGAGGGAACCAAGAGACCCAGTACTTC. Based on the CDR3 plus reference TRBV29-1 and TRBJ2-5, the full variable domain is SAVISQKPSRDICQRGTSLTIQCQVDSQVTMMFWYRQQPGQSLTLIATANQGSEATYESGFVIDKFPISRPNLTFSTLTVSNMSPEDSSIYLCSVARGNQETQYFGPGTRLLVL.

This rearrangement joins TRBV4-2 to TRBJ1-2; TRBD1 aligns across 10 bases. This CDR3 has 15 amino acids. CDR1 LGHNA and CDR2 YNFKEQ come from the germline V gene. Trimming took 3 bases from V and 2 from J; bases not matched to a gene: 3. CDR3 in amino acids: CASSHLGQGNYGYTF. Here the CDR3 DNA reads TGTGCCAGCAGCCACCTGGGACAGGGGAACTATGGCTACACCTTC.

A few counts support this clone. The genes are TRBV4-1 and TRBJ2-1; D might be TRBD2 (5 bases). Germline V gene data show CDR1 as MGHRA and CDR2 as YSYEKL. CDR3 length equals 18 residues. The V end was cut by 3 bases, the J end by 1 base, with 19 bases between. The CDR3 sequence: CASSQGWARGGSYNEQFF. The CDR3 coding sequence is TGCGCCAGCAGCCAGGGATGGGCACGGGGTGGGTCCTACAATGAGCAGTTCTTC.

This clone has a handful of counts. The chain uses TRBV28 and TRBJ2-7; a weak D match, TRBD1 (6 bases). Trimming took 8 bases from V and 5 from J, leaving 16 bases between them. CDR1 is MDHEN, CDR2 SYDVKM, per germline. The CDR3 consists of 13 residues. DNA of the CDR3: TGTGCCAGCCTTTATACCAGGGGACACGAGCAGTACTTC. It specifies CASLYTRGHEQYF. Full variable domain (outside the CDR3, taken from reference TRBV28 and TRBJ2-7): DVKVTQSSRYLVKRTGEKVFLECVQDMDHENMFWYRQDPGLGLRLIYFSYDVKMKEKGDIPEGYSVSREKKERFSLILESASTNQTSMYLCASLYTRGHEQYFGPGTRLTVT.

This clone has more than one count but fewer than ten. The chain employs TRBV10-2 and TRBJ1-5; 9 bases fit TRBD1. Germline loops: CDR1 WSHSY, CDR2 SAAADI. The CDR3 runs 14 residues. Trimming at V came to 6 bases and at J to 7 bases, leaving 7 bases not matched to a gene. Written as DNA, the CDR3 is TGCGCCAGCAGGGAAGGGACAGGGCGCCAGCCCCAGCATTTT. Translation: CASREGTGRQPQHF.

The chain carries TRBV11-1 and TRBJ2-7; 8 nucleotides match TRBD1. From germline, CDR1 is SGHAT and CDR2 FQDESV (reference sequence). J gave up 6 bases and V 3 bases, and 4 bases lay outside the gene matches. This CDR3 comprises 13 residues. CDR3 DNA sequence: TGTGCCAGCAGCTTCGGACAGGGCTCCGAGCAGTACTTC. Amino acid sequence: CASSFGQGSEQYF.

This clone was seen a few times. V usage is TRBV29-1 and J usage is TRBJ1-5, with TRBD1 as a possible D gene (5 bases). Germline-derived CDR1 and CDR2 are SQVTM and ANQGSEA. The length of the CDR3 is 13 residues. Trimming took off 2 bases at V and 5 bases at J, with 10 bases between the two ends. CDR3 coding DNA: TGCAGCGTTGAATGGGGGACCGATCAGCCCCAGCATTTT. This encodes CSVEWGTDQPQHF. Together with reference TRBV29-1 and TRBJ1-5, the CDR3 gives the full variable domain: SAVISQKPSRDICQRGTSLTIQCQVDSQVTMMFWYRQQPGQSLTLIATANQGSEATYESGFVIDKFPISRPNLTFSTLTVSNMSPEDSSIYLCSVEWGTDQPQHFGDGTRLSIL.

This clone was counted between two and nine times. The chain links TRBV29-1 to TRBJ2-3; 7 nucleotides match TRBD1. This CDR3 comprises 13 residues. V shed 7 bases, J shed 3 bases, and the junction held 7 bases outside the gene matches. In germline, CDR1 is SQVTM, CDR2 ANQGSEA. The CDR3 nucleotides are TGCAGCGGCGCGAGGGGGCGGACAGATACGCAGTATTTT. Translation gives CSGARGRTDTQYF.

With regard to this clone: Other DNA sequences of this sample code for an identical CDR3. The chain links TRBV7-2 to TRBJ1-5; D is ambiguous. The V and J ends lost 1 base and 2 bases respectively, with 3 bases between them. CDR3 size: 13 residues. The germline V gene has CDR1 SGHTA and CDR2 FQGNSA. The CDR3 DNA is TGTGCCAGCAGCTTAGGCCGCAATCAGCCCCAGCATTTT. It specifies CASSLGRNQPQHF.

The chain links TRBV30 to TRBJ2-1; perhaps TRBD1 as D (5 bases). The V gene's germline CDR1 is GTSNPN and CDR2 SVGIG (reference sequence). V dropped 1 base and J dropped 0 bases, with 7 bases sitting between them. The CDR3 extends over 14 amino acids. CDR3 coding DNA: TGTGCCTGGAGTGACAGGAGCTCCTACAATGAGCAGTTCTTC. Translation gives CAWSDRSSYNEQFF.

The table lists this clone with a few counts. The gene calls are TRBV25-1 and TRBJ1-2, with 8 bases that match TRBD1. V shed 6 bases, J shed 6 bases, and the junction held 6 bases outside the gene matches. Per the germline V gene, CDR1 is MGHDK and CDR2 is SYGVNS. The CDR3 extends over 13 amino acids. CDR3 amino acids: CASREDRVNGYTF. CDR3 bases: TGTGCCAGCAGGGAGGACAGGGTAAATGGCTACACCTTC.